Here is one T cell receptor beta chain with its context. The antigen this receptor binds is unknown. Base qualities are not provided; no much larger clone lies one nucleotide away. Each donor gave one peripheral blood draw, averaging approximately 0.12 L, which was collected into heparinised tubes. A BD FACSAria II and a panel including CD45RO, CCR7, CD25, CD127, CD95 and CD27 were used to sort naive, central memory, regulatory and stem cell-like memory CD4+ T cells. Purity was above 95% for every sorted population. PBMCs were isolated right away by Lymphoprep density gradient centrifugation and were stained directly, without culture. So that batch effects would be minimized, each experiment stained and sorted samples in pairs, pairing one healthy donor with one patient. The data were obtained in a study of beta chain features in type 1 diabetes (dated by TCRdb to 2017 to 2018). About the investigation overall: Mean age, gender distribution, total cell number and subset yield did not differ between patients and healthy donors. Regulatory and stem cell-like memory subsets were obtained from only 8 patients and roughly eight healthy donors, while naive and central memory subsets were obtained from all 30 or so donors. A total of roughly 98,000,000 sorted cells were examined across all samples, and a strong correlation was observed between cell number per subset and RNA yield. In the study, TCRB repertoires of sorted circulating CD4+ T cell subsets from recently diagnosed type 1 diabetes patients were compared with those of matched healthy donors. Summary of the overall study and its limitations: Naive, central memory and regulatory TCRB repertoires appeared to be more similar among patients than among healthy donors. PCR may preferentially amplify shorter templates, but because patient and control samples were amplified and corrected together, any resulting skew would affect both groups equally. Patients with type 1 diabetes made fewer insertions and deleted more nucleotides at VDJ recombination sites, implying thymic rearrangement abnormalities. Sequencing cDNA rather than genomic DNA could over-represent highly expressing activated cells, although activation and CD3 levels did not differ between groups. Type 1 diabetes patients showed a moderate but significant shortening of TCRB CDR3 length in all four CD4+ subsets. HLA sub-analyses involved small numbers of individuals, so any influence of HLA type on TCRB rearrangement remained unresolved.

All of the isolated RNA was reverse transcribed with the High Capacity cDNA Reverse Transcription Kit, so expressed TCRB transcripts were sequenced. Deep immunoSEQ sequencing was performed on naive, central memory and regulatory T cell samples, with an average of roughly 3.6 million total reads per sample. Sorted cells were lysed in RLT buffer, and RNA was extracted using DNase-treated RNeasy Micro or Mini kits according to cell number. Each cell subset was processed on its own to prevent cross-contamination, while patient and healthy donor samples were processed together. Using the immunoSEQ multiplex PCR, TCRB sequences were amplified from cDNA into 87-bp fragments spanning the CDR3 region. The amplicons were sequenced using the Illumina HiSeq platform. Processing in the source paper ran as follows. PCR bias was computationally corrected using synthetic template baselines, reads within Hamming distance 2 were collapsed, and singletons that could not be merged were discarded. Reads were aligned against IMGT so that V, D and J genes, CDR3 length and insertions or deletions at six rearrangement sites could be assigned. Within each subset, clonotype counts were normalized to the number of sorted cells before true diversity and Gini coefficients were calculated with the tcR R package. The overlap coefficient, calculated on TCRB nucleotide sequences, was used to measure repertoire sharing. As a proxy for the pre-selection repertoire, out-of-frame TCRB sequences from naive cells were analyzed. The source is immuneACCESS, and TCRdb retained only in-frame sequences with V and J called. Part of the clones is not carried over; for the studies checked, unresolved V genes explain less than half of this, and the remainder is unexplained. Clone size and the V and J calls come from that table; the DNA yielded D and trimming. The sample data list roughly 450,000 clones, and about 15% of these were observed just once. Under 0.04% of the sample goes to the ten largest clones.

Source material: naive CD4+ T cells from blood. Reading the label with the study, this specimen's cell subset or site is: true naive CD4+ T cells. This TCR was sampled from a man aged 30-40 years in good health.

CDR3 reads: CASSYSDGHYGYTF. At the DNA level, the sequence is TGCGCCAGCAGCTATTCGGACGGACACTATGGCTACACCTTC. This receptor chain uses TRBV5-1 and TRBJ1-2, with the identity of the D gene unclear. CDR1 and CDR2, looked up from the germline V gene, are SGHRS and YFSETQ. Including cysteine and phenylalanine, the CDR3 has 14 amino acids. Kept here is only the CDR3 DNA, which spans 42 bases and is read in frame from base 1. A distance of 12 bases separates the germline ends of V and J, which lose 3 bases and 3 bases respectively.